This T cell receptor (beta chain) came from a study of shared clonotypes between healthy human individuals. As concerns this clone: A junction end diverges from the germline sequence, so it may reflect a read error.

Produced via immunoSEQ multiplex PCR; TCRdb's table is partial and in-frame only. The sample consists of more than 2 million clones, roughly 95% of them appearing once. The CDR3 covers 14 residues. Germline values: CDR1 SNHLY, CDR2 FYNNEI. The rearrangement links TRBV2 to TRBJ1-5, with a weak D call TRBD1 (5 bases). The TCR sequence derives from a man aged 18 to 30 in good health. What was sequenced was naive CD4+ T cells sorted from blood. The subset: CD45RA+ positively selected. The CDR3 nucleotides read TGTGCCAGCAGTCTTCAGGGTAGCAGTCAGCCCCAGCATTTT. Amino acids: CASSLQGSSQPQHF.